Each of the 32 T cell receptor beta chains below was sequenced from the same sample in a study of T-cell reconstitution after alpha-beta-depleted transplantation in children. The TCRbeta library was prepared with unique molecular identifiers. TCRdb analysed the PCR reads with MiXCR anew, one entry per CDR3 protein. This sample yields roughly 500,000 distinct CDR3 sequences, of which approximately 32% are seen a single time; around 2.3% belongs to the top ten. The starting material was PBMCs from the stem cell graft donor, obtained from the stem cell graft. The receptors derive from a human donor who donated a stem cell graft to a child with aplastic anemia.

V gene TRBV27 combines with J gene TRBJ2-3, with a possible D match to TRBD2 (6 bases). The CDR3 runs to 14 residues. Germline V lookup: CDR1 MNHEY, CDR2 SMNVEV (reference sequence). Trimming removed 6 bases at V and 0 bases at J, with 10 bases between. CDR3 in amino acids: CASRLADSTDTQYF. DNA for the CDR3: TGTGCCAGCAGATTAGCGGACAGCACAGATACGCAGTATTTT.

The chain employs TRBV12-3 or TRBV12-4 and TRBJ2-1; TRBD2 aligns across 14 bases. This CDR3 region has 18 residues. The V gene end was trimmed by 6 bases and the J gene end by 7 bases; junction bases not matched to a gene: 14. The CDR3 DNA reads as TGTGCCAGCAGCCGCTCCGGGACTAGCGGGAGTTTTTATAATGAGCAGTTCTTC. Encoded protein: CASSRSGTSGSFYNEQFF.

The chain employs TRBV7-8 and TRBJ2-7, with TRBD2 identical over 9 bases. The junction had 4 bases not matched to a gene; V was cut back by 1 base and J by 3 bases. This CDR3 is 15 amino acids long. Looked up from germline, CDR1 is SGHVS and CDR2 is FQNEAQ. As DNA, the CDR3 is TGTGCCAGCAGCTTAGAAGGGACTAGCCTCTACGAGCAGTACGTC. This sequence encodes CASSLEGTSLYEQYV.

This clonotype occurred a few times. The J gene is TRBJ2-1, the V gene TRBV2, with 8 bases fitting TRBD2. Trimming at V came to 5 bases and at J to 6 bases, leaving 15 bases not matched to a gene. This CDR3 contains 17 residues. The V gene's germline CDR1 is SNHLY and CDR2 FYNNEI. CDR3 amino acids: CASSPTALGLVGNEQFF. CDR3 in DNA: TGTGCCAGCAGTCCGACGGCCTTGGGACTAGTAGGCAATGAGCAGTTCTTC. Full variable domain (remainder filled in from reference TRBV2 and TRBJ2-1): EPEVTQTPSHQVTQMGQEVILRCVPISNHLYFYWYRQILGQKVEFLVSFYNNEISEKSEIFDDQFSVERPDGSNFTLKIRSTKLEDSAMYFCASSPTALGLVGNEQFFGPGTRLTVL.

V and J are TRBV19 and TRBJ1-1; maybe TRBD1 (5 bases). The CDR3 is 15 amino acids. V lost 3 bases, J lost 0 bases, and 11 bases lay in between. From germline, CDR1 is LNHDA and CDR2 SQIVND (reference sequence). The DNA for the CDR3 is TGTGCCAGTAGTATGCGGGCAGGGATGAACACTGAAGCTTTCTTT. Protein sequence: CASSMRAGMNTEAFF.

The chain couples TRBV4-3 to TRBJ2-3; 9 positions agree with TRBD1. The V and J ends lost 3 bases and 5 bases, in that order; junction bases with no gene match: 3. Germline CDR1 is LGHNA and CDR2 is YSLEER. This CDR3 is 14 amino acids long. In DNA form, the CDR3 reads TGCGCCAGCAGCCAGGAGGGACAGGGAGATACGCAGTATTTT. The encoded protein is CASSQEGQGDTQYF.

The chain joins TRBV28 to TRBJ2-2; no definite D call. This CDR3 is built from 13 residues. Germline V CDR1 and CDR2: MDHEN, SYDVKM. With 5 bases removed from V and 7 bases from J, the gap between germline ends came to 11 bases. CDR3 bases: TGTGCCAGCAGTACTACGGGTCGCGGGGAGCTGTTTTTT. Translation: CASSTTGRGELFF.

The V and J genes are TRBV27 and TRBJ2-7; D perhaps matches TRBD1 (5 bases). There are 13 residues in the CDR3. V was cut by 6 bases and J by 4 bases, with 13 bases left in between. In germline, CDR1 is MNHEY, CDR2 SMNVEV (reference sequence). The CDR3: CASSLSTDYEQYF. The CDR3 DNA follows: TGTGCCAGCAGCCTATCGACAGATTACGAGCAGTACTTC.

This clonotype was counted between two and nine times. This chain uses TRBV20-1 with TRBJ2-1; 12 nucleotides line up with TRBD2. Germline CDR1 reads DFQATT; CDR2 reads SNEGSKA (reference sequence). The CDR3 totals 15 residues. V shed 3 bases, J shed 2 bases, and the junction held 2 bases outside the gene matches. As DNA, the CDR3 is TGCAGTGCTAGGGGACTAGCGGGTCCCTACAATGAGCAGTTCTTC. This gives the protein CSARGLAGPYNEQFF.

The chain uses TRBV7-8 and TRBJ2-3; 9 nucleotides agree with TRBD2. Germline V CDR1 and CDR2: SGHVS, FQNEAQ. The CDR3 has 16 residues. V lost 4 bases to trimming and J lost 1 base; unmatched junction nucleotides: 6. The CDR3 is CASSWRTSDRTDTQYF. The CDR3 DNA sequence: TGTGCCAGCAGCTGGAGGACTAGCGACCGCACAGATACGCAGTATTTT.

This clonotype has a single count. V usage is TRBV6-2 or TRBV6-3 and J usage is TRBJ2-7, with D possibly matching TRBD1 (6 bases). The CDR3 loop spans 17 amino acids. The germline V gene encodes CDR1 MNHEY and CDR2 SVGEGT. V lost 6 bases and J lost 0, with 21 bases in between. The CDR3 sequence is CASSPRDTMGASYEQYV. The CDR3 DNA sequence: TGTGCCAGCAGCCCCCGGGACACTATGGGGGCCTCCTACGAGCAGTACGTC.

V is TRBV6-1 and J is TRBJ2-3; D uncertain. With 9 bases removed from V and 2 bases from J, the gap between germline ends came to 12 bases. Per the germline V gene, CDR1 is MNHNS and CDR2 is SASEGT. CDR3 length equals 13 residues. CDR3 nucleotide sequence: TGTGCCAGTCAACATAGACTCACAGATACGCAGTATTTT. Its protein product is CASQHRLTDTQYF.

CDR3 residues: CASSFTGSDTQYF. The CDR3, as DNA: TGCGCCAGCAGCTTCACAGGGTCAGATACGCAGTATTTT. This rearrangement joins TRBV5-1 to TRBJ2-3, with D perhaps TRBD1 (6 bases). V gave up 2 bases and J gave up 4 bases, with 8 bases separating them. The CDR3 is made up of 13 amino acids. Germline V gives CDR1 SGHRS, CDR2 YFSETQ.

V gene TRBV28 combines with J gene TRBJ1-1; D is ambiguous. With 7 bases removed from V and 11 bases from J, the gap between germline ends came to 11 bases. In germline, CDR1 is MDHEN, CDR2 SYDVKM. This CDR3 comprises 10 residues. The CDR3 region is CASIGITAFF. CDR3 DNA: TGTGCCAGCATCGGGATTACGGCTTTCTTT.

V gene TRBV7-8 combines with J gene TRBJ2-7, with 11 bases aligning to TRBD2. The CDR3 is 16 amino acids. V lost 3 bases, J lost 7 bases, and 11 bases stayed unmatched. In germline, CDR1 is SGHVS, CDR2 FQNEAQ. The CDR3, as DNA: TGTGCCAGCAGCTTGTTAGCGGGAGGGCAGGGGGGAGAGCAGTACGTC. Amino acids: CASSLLAGGQGGEQYV.

In nucleotides, the CDR3 is TGTGCCAGCAGCCTAACCGGGACAGGGAACACCGGGGAGCTGTTTTTT. It encodes CASSLTGTGNTGELFF. V usage is TRBV12-3 or TRBV12-4 and J usage is TRBJ2-2; 8 bases fit TRBD1. Germline trimming cut 6 bases from V and 1 base from J; bases unmatched to any gene: 7. The CDR3 totals 16 residues.

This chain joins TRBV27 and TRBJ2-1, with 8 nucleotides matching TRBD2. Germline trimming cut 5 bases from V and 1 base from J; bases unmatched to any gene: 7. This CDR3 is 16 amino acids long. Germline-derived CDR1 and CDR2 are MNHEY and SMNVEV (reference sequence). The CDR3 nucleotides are TGTGCCAGCAGTCAAAAGGGACTAGTGTCCTACAATGAGCAGTTCTTC. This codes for CASSQKGLVSYNEQFF.

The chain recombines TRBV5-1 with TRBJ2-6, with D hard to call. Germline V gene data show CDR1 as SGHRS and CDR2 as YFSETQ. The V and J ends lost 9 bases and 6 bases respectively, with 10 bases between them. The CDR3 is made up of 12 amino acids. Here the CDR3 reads CATNTEANVLTF. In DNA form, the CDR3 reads TGCGCCACAAACACCGAGGCCAACGTCCTGACTTTC. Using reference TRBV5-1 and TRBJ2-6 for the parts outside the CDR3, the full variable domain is KAGVTQTPRYLIKTRGQQVTLSCSPISGHRSVSWYQQTPGQGLQFLFEYFSETQRNKGNFPGRFSGRQFSNSRSEMNVSTLELGDSALYLCATNTEANVLTFGAGSRLTVL.

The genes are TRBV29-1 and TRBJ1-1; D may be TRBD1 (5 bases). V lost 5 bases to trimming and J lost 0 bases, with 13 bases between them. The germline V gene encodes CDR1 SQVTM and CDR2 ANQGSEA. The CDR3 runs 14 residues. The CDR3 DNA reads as TGCAGCGTTCCAGGACACCTTGTGAACACTGAAGCTTTCTTT. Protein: CSVPGHLVNTEAFF.

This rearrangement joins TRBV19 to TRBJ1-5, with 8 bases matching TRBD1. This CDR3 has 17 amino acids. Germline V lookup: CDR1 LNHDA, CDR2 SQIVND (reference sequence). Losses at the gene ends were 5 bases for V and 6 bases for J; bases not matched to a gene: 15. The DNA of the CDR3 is TGTGCCAGTAGTCTCGGACAGGGTGCTAGTTCTCGTCAGCCCCAGCATTTT. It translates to CASSLGQGASSRQPQHF. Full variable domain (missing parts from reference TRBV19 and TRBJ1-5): DGGITQSPKYLFRKEGQNVTLSCEQNLNHDAMYWYRQDPGQGLRLIYYSQIVNDFQKGDIAEGYSVSREKKESFPLTVTSAQKNPTAFYLCASSLGQGASSRQPQHFGDGTRLSIL.

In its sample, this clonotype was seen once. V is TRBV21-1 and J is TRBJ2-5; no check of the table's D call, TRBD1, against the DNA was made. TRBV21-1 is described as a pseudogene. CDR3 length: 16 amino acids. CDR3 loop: CASSKATIRGRTTQYF. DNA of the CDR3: TGTGCCAGCAGCAAAGCCACTATTCGGGGGCGGACGACCCAGTACTTC.

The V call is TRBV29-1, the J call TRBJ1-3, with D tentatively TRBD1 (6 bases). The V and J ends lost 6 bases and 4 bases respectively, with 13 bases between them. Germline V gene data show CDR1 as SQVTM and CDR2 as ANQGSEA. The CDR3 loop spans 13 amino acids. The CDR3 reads CSVGGTRGNTIYF. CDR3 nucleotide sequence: TGCAGCGTCGGCGGGACAAGGGGAAACACCATATATTTT.

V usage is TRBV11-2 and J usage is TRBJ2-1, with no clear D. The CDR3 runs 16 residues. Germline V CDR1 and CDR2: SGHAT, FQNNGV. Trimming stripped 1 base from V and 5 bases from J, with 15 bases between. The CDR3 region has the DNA TGTGCCAGCAGCTTAGGTCCAGCCCCAAGACACAATGAGCAGTTCTTC. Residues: CASSLGPAPRHNEQFF.

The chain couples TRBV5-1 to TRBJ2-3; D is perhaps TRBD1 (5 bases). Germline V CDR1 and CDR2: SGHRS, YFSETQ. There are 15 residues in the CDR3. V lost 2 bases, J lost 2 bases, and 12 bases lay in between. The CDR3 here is CASSFADSLTDTQYF. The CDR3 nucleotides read TGCGCCAGCAGCTTTGCTGACAGTCTCACAGATACGCAGTATTTT. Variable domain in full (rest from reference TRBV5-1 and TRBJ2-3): KAGVTQTPRYLIKTRGQQVTLSCSPISGHRSVSWYQQTPGQGLQFLFEYFSETQRNKGNFPGRFSGRQFSNSRSEMNVSTLELGDSALYLCASSFADSLTDTQYFGPGTRLTVL.

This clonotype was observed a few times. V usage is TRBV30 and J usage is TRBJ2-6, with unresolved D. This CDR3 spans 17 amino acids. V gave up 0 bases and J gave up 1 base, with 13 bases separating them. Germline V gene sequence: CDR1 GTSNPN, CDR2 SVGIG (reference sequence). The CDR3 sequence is CAWSVRQSNSGANVLTF. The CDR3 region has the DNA TGTGCCTGGAGTGTACGGCAGAGCAATTCTGGGGCCAACGTCCTGACTTTC.

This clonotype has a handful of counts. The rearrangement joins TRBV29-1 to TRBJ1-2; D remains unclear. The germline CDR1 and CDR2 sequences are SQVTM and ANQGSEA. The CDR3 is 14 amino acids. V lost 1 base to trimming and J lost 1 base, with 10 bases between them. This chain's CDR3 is CSVEGGFNNYGYTF. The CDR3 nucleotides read TGCAGCGTTGAAGGAGGGTTTAATAACTATGGCTACACCTTC.

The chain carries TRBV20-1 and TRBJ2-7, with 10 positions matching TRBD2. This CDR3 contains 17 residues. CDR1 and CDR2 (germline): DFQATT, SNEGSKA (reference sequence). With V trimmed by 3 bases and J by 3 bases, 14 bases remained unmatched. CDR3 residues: CSARFIWTSGEDYEQYF. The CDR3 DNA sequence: TGCAGTGCTAGGTTCATCTGGACTAGCGGAGAGGACTACGAGCAGTACTTC.

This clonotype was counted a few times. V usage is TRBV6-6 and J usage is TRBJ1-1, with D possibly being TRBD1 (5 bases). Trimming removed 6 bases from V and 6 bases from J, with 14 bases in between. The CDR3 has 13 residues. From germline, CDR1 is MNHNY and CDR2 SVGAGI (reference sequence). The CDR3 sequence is CASSQGPGPEAFF. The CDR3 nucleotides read TGTGCCAGCAGCCAAGGTCCAGGGCCTGAAGCTTTCTTT.

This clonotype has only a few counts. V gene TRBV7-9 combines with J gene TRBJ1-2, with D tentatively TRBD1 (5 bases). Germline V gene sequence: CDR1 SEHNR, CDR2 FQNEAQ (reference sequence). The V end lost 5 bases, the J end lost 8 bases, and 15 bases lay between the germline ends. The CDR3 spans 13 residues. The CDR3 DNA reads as TGTGCCAGCAGCGCAGGGACGCCGGGGGGCTACACCTTC. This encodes CASSAGTPGGYTF.

This CDR3 is CASSQDAPGGRETQYF. The CDR3 bases are TGCGCCAGCAGCCAAGACGCTCCGGGCGGGAGAGAGACCCAGTACTTC. This rearrangement joins TRBV4-3 to TRBJ2-5, with TRBD2 identical over 7 bases. The V gene end was trimmed by 0 bases and the J gene end by 4 bases; junction bases not matched to a gene: 8. The germline V gene has CDR1 LGHNA and CDR2 YSLEER. This CDR3 spans 16 amino acids.

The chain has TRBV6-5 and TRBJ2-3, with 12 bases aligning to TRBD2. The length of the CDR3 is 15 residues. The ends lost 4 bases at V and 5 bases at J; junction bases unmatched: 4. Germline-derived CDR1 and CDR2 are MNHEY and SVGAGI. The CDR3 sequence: CASSFASGGGDTQYF. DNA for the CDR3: TGTGCCAGCAGTTTCGCTAGCGGGGGGGGAGATACGCAGTATTTT.

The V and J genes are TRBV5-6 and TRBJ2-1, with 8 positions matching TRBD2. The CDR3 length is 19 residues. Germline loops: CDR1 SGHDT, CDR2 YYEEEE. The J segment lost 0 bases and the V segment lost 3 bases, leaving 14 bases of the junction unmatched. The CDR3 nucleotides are TGTGCCAGCAGCTCCGACCCATCTAGCGGGCGATACTCCTACAATGAGCAGTTCTTC. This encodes CASSSDPSSGRYSYNEQFF.